The 26 T cell receptor beta chains below all came from one sample that was sequenced in a study of vaccination and CD4 T cells after COVID-19. Sequencing of the DNA from cultured CD4+ T cells was carried out with the Oncomine TCR Beta short-read assay. TCRdb itself ran the PCR reads through MiXCR, one entry per CDR3 protein. The table records roughly 25,000 distinct CDR3 sequences, around three fifths of them present only once. These receptors are not linked to any known antigen. Treatment given: 10-day PBMC culture with coronavirus spike peptide pools or control peptides (ViraFEST assay). The specimen sequenced was CD4+ T cells from blood, cultured in vitro. The receptor set was obtained from a human donor who had recovered from COVID-19.

The rearrangement links TRBV6-1 to TRBJ1-4; D not resolved. Germline CDR1 is MNHNS and CDR2 is SASEGT. The CDR3 is made up of 16 amino acids. The V and J ends lost 7 bases and 3 bases respectively, with 18 bases between them. The CDR3 here is CASTEPLDTPNEKLFF. The CDR3 DNA sequence: TGTGCCAGCACCGAACCTCTAGACACCCCTAATGAAAAACTGTTTTTT.

The chain couples TRBV7-3 to TRBJ2-1; maybe TRBD1 (5 bases). V was shortened by 3 bases and J by 16 bases, with 19 bases between the two germline ends. The CDR3 contains 13 residues. The germline CDR1 and CDR2 sequences are SGHTA and FQGTGA. The chain's CDR3 is CASSFSQGTRFFF. The CDR3, as DNA: TGTGCCAGCAGCTTCTCCCAGGGCACCAGGTTTTTCTTC.

This clonotype was detected a few times. The chain has TRBV10-3 and TRBJ1-2; D is undetermined. The CDR3 contains 13 residues. Between the trimmed V and J ends, which lost 4 bases and 2 bases, there was a span of 8 bases. Looked up from germline, CDR1 is ENHRY and CDR2 is SYGVKD. CDR3 nucleotides: TGTGCCATCAGTGTGGCGGGAAACTATGGCTACACCTTC. The encoded protein is CAISVAGNYGYTF.

V usage is TRBV28 and J usage is TRBJ2-7, with 7 bases that match TRBD2. Germline-derived CDR1 and CDR2 are MDHEN and SYDVKM. CDR3 size: 14 residues. Losses at the gene ends were 3 bases for V and 2 bases for J; bases not matched to a gene: 4. DNA for the CDR3: TGTGCCAGCAGTTTTTCTAGCGGCGCCTACGAGCAGTACTTC. It translates to CASSFSSGAYEQYF.

With respect to this clonotype: One end of the junction is discordant with germline, which a read error may explain. The gene calls are TRBV23-1 and TRBJ1-2; no definite D call. TRBV23-1 falls under the ORF class, with uncertain function. The CDR3 consists of 13 residues. CDR3: CASSQSGYYGYTF. CDR3 DNA sequence: TGCGCCAGCAGTCAATCGGGCTACTACGGCTACACCTTC.

The V and J genes are TRBV19 and TRBJ1-2; D is ambiguous. The V gene lost 2 bases and the J gene lost 6 bases, with 10 bases spanning the gap. CDR1 and CDR2 (germline): LNHDA, SQIVND (reference sequence). The length of the CDR3 is 13 residues. This CDR3 is CASSISSGDGYTF. In DNA, the CDR3 is TGTGCCAGTAGTATATCTTCCGGGGATGGCTACACCTTC.

J is TRBJ1-3 and V is TRBV7-2, with 8 positions matching TRBD1. V trimming: 5 bases; J trimming: 3 bases; junction bases outside the gene matches: 3. Germline-derived CDR1 and CDR2 are SGHTA and FQGNSA. This CDR3 region has 14 residues. For the CDR3, the DNA is TGTGCCAGCAGCCTACAGGGGGGTGGAAACACCATATATTTT. This encodes CASSLQGGGNTIYF.

The chain combines TRBV15 with TRBJ2-3; D is perhaps TRBD2 (6 bases). V lost 3 bases to trimming and J lost 3 bases, with 13 bases between them. This CDR3 is 15 amino acids long. CDR1 and CDR2 (germline): LNHNV, YYDKDF (reference sequence). CDR3 nucleotides: TGTGCCACCAGCAGGGGCGGGATGGGTACAGATACGCAGTATTTT. It translates to CATSRGGMGTDTQYF.

This CDR3 reads CASSLKPTTGELFF. DNA for the CDR3: TGTGCCAGCAGCTTAAAACCCACCACCGGGGAGCTGTTTTTT. The chain recombines TRBV7-3 with TRBJ2-2; D not resolved. CDR1 and CDR2 (germline): SGHTA, FQGTGA. CDR3 length equals 14 residues. With 1 base removed from V and 4 bases from J, the gap between germline ends came to 7 bases.

The chain employs TRBV20-1 and TRBJ1-1; possible D gene TRBD1, 5 bases. The germline CDR1 and CDR2 sequences are DFQATT and SNEGSKA (reference sequence). The CDR3 totals 13 residues. V lost 2 bases to trimming and J lost 3 bases, with 10 bases between them. The CDR3 region has the DNA TGCAGTGCTAGACAGGGCGTTCACACTGAAGCTTTCTTT. This codes for CSARQGVHTEAFF.

The genes are TRBV20-1 and TRBJ1-2; the match to TRBD1 covers 8 bases. Trimming removed 8 bases from V and 3 bases from J; junction bases left unmatched: 11. This CDR3 has 14 residues. In germline, CDR1 is DFQATT, CDR2 SNEGSKA (reference sequence). The CDR3 spells CSPSLQGAYYGYTF. The CDR3 nucleotides read TGCAGTCCGAGCCTCCAGGGGGCATACTATGGCTACACCTTC.

The chain employs TRBV20-1 and TRBJ2-4; TRBD2 agrees at 7 bases. The CDR3 is 13 residues long. Germline CDR1 reads DFQATT; CDR2 reads SNEGSKA (reference sequence). The junction had 3 bases not matched to a gene; V was cut back by 6 bases and J by 1 base. This CDR3 is CSAYGRAKNIQYF. For the CDR3, the DNA is TGCAGTGCCTACGGGAGGGCCAAAAACATTCAGTACTTC.

The chain couples TRBV4-3 to TRBJ1-3; no firm D call. This CDR3 region has 14 residues. Germline V gene data show CDR1 as LGHNA and CDR2 as YSLEER. V lost 0 bases, J lost 0 bases, and 3 bases lay in between. The CDR3, as DNA: TGCGCCAGCAGCCAAGATCTCTCTGGAAACACCATATATTTT. This codes for CASSQDLSGNTIYF.

The table lists this clonotype with a few counts. CDR3 residues: CATRRGTTSSYNEQFF. The CDR3 coding sequence is TGTGCCACCAGGAGGGGGACAACGAGCTCCTACAATGAGCAGTTCTTC. The gene calls are TRBV15 and TRBJ2-1; D is perhaps TRBD1 (6 bases). Germline lookup yields CDR1 LNHNV and CDR2 YYDKDF (reference sequence). This CDR3 is built from 16 residues. The V gene lost 6 bases and the J gene lost 0 bases, with 15 bases spanning the gap.

V gene TRBV11-2 combines with J gene TRBJ1-1, with a possible D match to TRBD1 (6 bases). This CDR3 is built from 15 residues. Germline V gene lookup returns CDR1 SGHAT and CDR2 FQNNGV. V was trimmed by 6 bases and J by 3 bases, leaving 17 bases between them. The chain's CDR3 is CASRNAQGRHTEAFF. The CDR3 coding sequence is TGTGCCAGCAGGAACGCACAGGGACGGCACACTGAAGCTTTCTTT.

The rearrangement links TRBV29-1 to TRBJ2-7; D remains unclear. V lost 6 bases, J lost 7 bases, and 13 bases lay in between. CDR3 length: 11 amino acids. CDR1 SQVTM and CDR2 ANQGSEA come from the germline V gene. CDR3 region: CSVFRTGEQYF. The CDR3 DNA sequence: TGCAGCGTCTTCCGGACCGGGGAGCAGTACTTC.

This clonotype was seen only once. The chain recombines TRBV5-1 with TRBJ1-3; no reliable D call. Germline CDR1 reads SGHRS; CDR2 reads YFSETQ. Trimming left V 1 base short and J 4 bases short, with 9 bases between. CDR3 length equals 14 residues. The CDR3 coding sequence is TGCGCCAGCAGCTTGCAAGAGGGAGGAAACACCATATATTTT. Protein: CASSLQEGGNTIYF.

The CDR3, as DNA: TGTGCCAGTAGTAAAAGCGGGCTGGGCCATGAGCAGTTCTTC. It specifies CASSKSGLGHEQFF. The gene calls are TRBV19 and TRBJ2-1; TRBD2 is a possible D gene (6 bases). V dropped 4 bases and J dropped 8 bases, with 15 bases sitting between them. The CDR3 length is 14 residues. From germline, CDR1 is LNHDA and CDR2 SQIVND (reference sequence).

By its share, this clonotype is medium-sized. The V gene is TRBV27, the J gene TRBJ1-1; no clear D gene. The CDR3 sequence is 14 residues long. Trimming pared 7 bases from V and 0 bases from J, leaving 12 bases between. Looked up from germline, CDR1 is MNHEY and CDR2 is SMNVEV (reference sequence). CDR3: CASKTSGMNTEAFF. The CDR3 DNA sequence: TGTGCCAGCAAAACCAGTGGGATGAACACTGAAGCTTTCTTT.

The V call is TRBV20-1, the J call TRBJ2-3; perhaps TRBD2 as D (5 bases). The germline gives CDR1 DFQATT, CDR2 SNEGSKA (reference sequence). CDR3 length: 11 amino acids. Trimming stripped 6 bases from V and 6 bases from J, with 10 bases between. This CDR3 reads CSAQRGDTQYF. CDR3 nucleotide sequence: TGCAGTGCCCAACGCGGGGATACGCAGTATTTT.

The chain couples TRBV5-1 to TRBJ2-5; 10 bases are a match to TRBD1. Germline V CDR1 and CDR2: SGHRS, YFSETQ. V shed 4 bases, J shed 2 bases, and the junction held 8 bases outside the gene matches. The CDR3 runs to 16 residues. CDR3 sequence reads: CASSRRPGQGQETQYF. As DNA, the CDR3 is TGCGCCAGCAGCCGGAGGCCGGGACAGGGGCAAGAGACCCAGTACTTC.

This chain links TRBV7-2 with TRBJ2-2, with 7 bases matching TRBD2. The CDR3 totals 15 residues. Germline V gene sequence: CDR1 SGHTA, CDR2 FQGNSA. V lost 2 bases and J lost 4; bases outside the gene matches: 4. The CDR3 region has the DNA TGTGCCAGCAGCTTACGGGACTACCTCACCGGGGAGCTGTTTTTT. Translating gives CASSLRDYLTGELFF.

The chain uses TRBV6-5 and TRBJ1-6; a possible D gene is TRBD1 (5 bases). The CDR3 has 14 residues. The V gene lost 4 bases and the J gene lost 9 bases, with 13 bases spanning the gap. Germline CDR1 reads MNHEY; CDR2 reads SVGAGI. The CDR3 reads CASSSPGVRSPLHF. The CDR3 nucleotides are TGTGCCAGCAGTTCCCCGGGGGTTCGTTCACCCCTCCACTTT.

This chain joins TRBV21-1 and TRBJ1-1. TRBV21-1 is recorded as a pseudogene. The CDR3 is 12 amino acids. The CDR3 loop reads CASSGWNTEAFF. CDR3 in DNA: TGTGCCAGCAGCGGCTGGAACACTGAAGCTTTCTTT.

V usage is TRBV19 and J usage is TRBJ1-1, with D perhaps TRBD1 (5 bases). The CDR3 sequence is 14 residues long. The germline V gene has CDR1 LNHDA and CDR2 SQIVND (reference sequence). V was shortened by 7 bases and J by 3 bases, with 15 bases between the two germline ends. As DNA, the CDR3 is TGTGCCAGTATTGGAGTTCTGGGGGACACTGAAGCTTTCTTT. Its translation is CASIGVLGDTEAFF. The whole variable domain, filled in from reference TRBV19 and TRBJ1-1, reads DGGITQSPKYLFRKEGQNVTLSCEQNLNHDAMYWYRQDPGQGLRLIYYSQIVNDFQKGDIAEGYSVSREKKESFPLTVTSAQKNPTAFYLCASIGVLGDTEAFFGQGTRLTVV.

The CDR3 sequence is CASSLGGSLGMFSPLHF. The CDR3 bases are TGTGCCAGCAGTTTGGGGGGGAGCTTGGGAATGTTCTCACCCCTCCACTTT. The V call is TRBV28, the J call TRBJ1-6; maybe TRBD1 (5 bases). CDR1 MDHEN and CDR2 SYDVKM come from the germline V gene. This CDR3 has 17 residues. The V end was cut by 3 bases, the J end by 10 bases, with 22 bases between.